Below, 5 T cell receptor beta chains from the same sample are listed, as sequenced in a study of neoadjuvant nivolumab and ipilimumab in lung cancer. The method was immunoSEQ multiplex PCR; TCRdb's version includes in-frame clones alone and lacks a portion of them. This repertoire shows thousands of clones, approximately 80% found once; its top ten account for 4% to 6%. The sequencing used normal lung tissue adjacent to the tumor, collected after neoadjuvant nivolumab, alone or with ipilimumab, at or shortly before surgery. These receptors were collected from an adult with non-small cell lung cancer. Some clones in this sample may be carry-over from other donors' samples.

This clone was found a few times. The chain is built from TRBV6-5 and TRBJ2-1, with D unresolved. Germline lookup yields CDR1 MNHEY and CDR2 SVGAGI. V shed 0 bases and J shed 5 bases, with 11 bases lying between them. The CDR3 is 15 residues long. In nucleotides, the CDR3 is TGTGCCAGCAGTTACTCTCCAGAAATGAACAATGAGCAGTTCTTC. Residues: CASSYSPEMNNEQFF.

The chain couples TRBV9 to TRBJ1-2; 12 bases agree with TRBD1. Germline V gene lookup returns CDR1 SGDLS and CDR2 YYNGEE. V was clipped by 3 bases and J by 6 bases; unmatched bases: 15. This CDR3 is built from 18 residues. CDR3 protein: CASSAPIRMGQGANGYTF. DNA for the CDR3: TGTGCCAGCAGCGCACCTATTCGGATGGGACAGGGGGCTAATGGCTACACCTTC.

V and J are TRBV11-2 and TRBJ2-2; TRBD1 agrees at 8 bases. The CDR3 loop spans 18 amino acids. Germline V gene data show CDR1 as SGHAT and CDR2 as FQNNGV. J was trimmed by 5 bases and V by 5 bases; bases with no gene match: 16. In DNA, the CDR3 is TGTGCCAGCAGCCCCGGACAGGGAAGGGCTGAGGGTACCGGGGAGCTGTTTTTT. Its translation: CASSPGQGRAEGTGELFF.

This clone has a handful of counts. The V gene is TRBV9, the J gene TRBJ2-1; D possibly matches TRBD1 or TRBD2 (5 bases each). Germline V gene lookup returns CDR1 SGDLS and CDR2 YYNGEE. Trimming shortened V by 4 bases and J by 6 bases, and 17 bases separated the two germline ends. This CDR3 is built from 15 residues. The CDR3 sequence: CASSLNPTGRNEQFF. The CDR3 DNA reads TGTGCCAGCAGCCTTAACCCGACGGGACGCAATGAGCAGTTCTTC.

This clone was counted once. This chain connects TRBV5-8 to TRBJ1-5; D might be TRBD1 (5 bases). The CDR3 runs 16 residues. V dropped 1 base and J dropped 3 bases, with 14 bases sitting between them. In germline, CDR1 is SGHTS, CDR2 YDEGEE. Here the CDR3 reads CASSLIRGETNQPQHF. Written as DNA, the CDR3 is TGTGCCAGCAGCTTGATCCGGGGGGAGACCAATCAGCCCCAGCATTTT.